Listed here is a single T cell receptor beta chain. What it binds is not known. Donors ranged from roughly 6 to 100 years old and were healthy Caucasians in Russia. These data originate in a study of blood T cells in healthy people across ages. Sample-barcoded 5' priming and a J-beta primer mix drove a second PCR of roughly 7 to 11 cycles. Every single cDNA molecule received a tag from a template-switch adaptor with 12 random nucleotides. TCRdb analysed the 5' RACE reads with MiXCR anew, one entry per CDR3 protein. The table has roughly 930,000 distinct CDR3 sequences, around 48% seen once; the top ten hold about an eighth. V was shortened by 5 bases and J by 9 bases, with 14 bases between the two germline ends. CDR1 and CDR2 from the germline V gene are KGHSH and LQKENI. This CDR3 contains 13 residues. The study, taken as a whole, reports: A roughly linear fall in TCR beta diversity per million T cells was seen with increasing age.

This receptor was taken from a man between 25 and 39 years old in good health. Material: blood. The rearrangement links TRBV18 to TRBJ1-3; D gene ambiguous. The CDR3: CASSSDSRATIYF. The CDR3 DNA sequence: TGTGCCAGCTCATCCGACTCCCGGGCCACCATATATTTT. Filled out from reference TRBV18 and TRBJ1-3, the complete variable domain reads NAGVMQNPRHLVRRRGQEARLRCSPMKGHSHVYWYRQLPEEGLKFMVYLQKENIIDESGMPKERFSAEFPKEGPSILRIQQVVRGDSAAYFCASSSDSRATIYFGEGSWLTVV.